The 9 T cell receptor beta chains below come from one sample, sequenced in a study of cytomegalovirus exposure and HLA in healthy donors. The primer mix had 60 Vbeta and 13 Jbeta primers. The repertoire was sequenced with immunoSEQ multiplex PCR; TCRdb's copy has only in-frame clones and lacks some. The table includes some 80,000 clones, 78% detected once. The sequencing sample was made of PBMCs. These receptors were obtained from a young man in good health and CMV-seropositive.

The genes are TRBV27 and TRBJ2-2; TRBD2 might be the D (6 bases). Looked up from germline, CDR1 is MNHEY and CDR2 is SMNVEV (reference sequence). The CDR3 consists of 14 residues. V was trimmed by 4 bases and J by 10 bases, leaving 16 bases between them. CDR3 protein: CASSWAGREEELFF. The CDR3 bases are TGTGCCAGCAGTTGGGCGGGGCGGGAAGAGGAGCTGTTTTTT.

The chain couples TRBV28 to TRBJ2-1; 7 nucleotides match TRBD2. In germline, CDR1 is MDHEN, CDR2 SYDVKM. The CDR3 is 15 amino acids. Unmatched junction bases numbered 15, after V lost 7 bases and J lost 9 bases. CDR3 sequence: CASTLPRDYRAEQFF. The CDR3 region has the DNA TGTGCCAGCACTCTCCCGAGGGACTATCGGGCTGAGCAGTTCTTC. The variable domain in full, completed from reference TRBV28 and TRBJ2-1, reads DVKVTQSSRYLVKRTGEKVFLECVQDMDHENMFWYRQDPGLGLRLIYFSYDVKMKEKGDIPEGYSVSREKKERFSLILESASTNQTSMYLCASTLPRDYRAEQFFGPGTRLTVL.

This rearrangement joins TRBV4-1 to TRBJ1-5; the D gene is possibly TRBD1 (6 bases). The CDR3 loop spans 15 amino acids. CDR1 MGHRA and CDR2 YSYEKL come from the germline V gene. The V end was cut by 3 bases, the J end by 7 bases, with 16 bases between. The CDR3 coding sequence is TGCGCCAGCAGCCACGTGGGGGCAAAGGGGCAGCCCCAGCATTTT. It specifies CASSHVGAKGQPQHF.

The CDR3 loop is CASSQVVREKLFF. The CDR3 DNA sequence: TGCGCCAGCAGCCAAGTGGTACGGGAAAAACTGTTTTTT. The chain carries TRBV4-1 and TRBJ1-4; D is undetermined. Trimming removed 1 base at V and 8 bases at J, with 8 bases between. The germline gives CDR1 MGHRA, CDR2 YSYEKL. The CDR3 has 13 residues.

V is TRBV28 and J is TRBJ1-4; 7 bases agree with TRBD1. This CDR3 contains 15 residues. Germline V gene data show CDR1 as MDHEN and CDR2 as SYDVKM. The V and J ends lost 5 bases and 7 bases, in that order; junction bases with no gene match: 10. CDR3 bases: TGTGCCAGCAGTGACACAGGGGTTGACGTTGAAAAACTGTTTTTT. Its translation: CASSDTGVDVEKLFF.

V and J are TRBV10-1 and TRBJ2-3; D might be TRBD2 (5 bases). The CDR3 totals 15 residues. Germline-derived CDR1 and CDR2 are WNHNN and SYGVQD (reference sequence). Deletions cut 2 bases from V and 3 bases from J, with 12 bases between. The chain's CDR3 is CASSEPRGDTDTQYF. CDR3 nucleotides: TGCGCCAGCAGTGAGCCCCGGGGTGATACAGATACGCAGTATTTT.

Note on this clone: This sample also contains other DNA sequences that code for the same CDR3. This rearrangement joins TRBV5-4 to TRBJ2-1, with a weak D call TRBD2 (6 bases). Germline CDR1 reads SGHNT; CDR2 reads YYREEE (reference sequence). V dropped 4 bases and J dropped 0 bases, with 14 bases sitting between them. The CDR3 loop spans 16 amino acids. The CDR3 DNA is TGTGCCAGCAGCCGTAGCGGCCCAAGCTCCTACAATGAGCAGTTCTTC. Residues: CASSRSGPSSYNEQFF.

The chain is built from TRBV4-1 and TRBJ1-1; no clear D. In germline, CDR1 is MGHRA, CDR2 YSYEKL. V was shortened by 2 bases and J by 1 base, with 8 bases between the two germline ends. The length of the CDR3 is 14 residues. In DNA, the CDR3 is TGCGCCAGCAGCCAATCTTATCCGAACACTGAAGCTTTCTTT. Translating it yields CASSQSYPNTEAFF.

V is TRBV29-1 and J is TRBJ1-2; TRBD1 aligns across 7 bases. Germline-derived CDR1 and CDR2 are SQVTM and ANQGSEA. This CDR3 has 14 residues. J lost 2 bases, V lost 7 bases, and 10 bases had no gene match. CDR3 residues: CSAVGTAANYGYTF. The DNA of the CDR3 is TGCAGCGCCGTAGGGACAGCCGCCAACTATGGCTACACCTTC.